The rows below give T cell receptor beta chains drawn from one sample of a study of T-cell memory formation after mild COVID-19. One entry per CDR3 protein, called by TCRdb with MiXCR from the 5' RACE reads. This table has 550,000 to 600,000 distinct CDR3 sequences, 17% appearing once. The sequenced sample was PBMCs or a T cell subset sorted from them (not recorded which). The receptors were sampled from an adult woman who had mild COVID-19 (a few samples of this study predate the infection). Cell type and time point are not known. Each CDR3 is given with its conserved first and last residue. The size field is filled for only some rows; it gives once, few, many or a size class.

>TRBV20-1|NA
CSARISGSEAFF
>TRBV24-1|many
CATSGTGNTEAFF
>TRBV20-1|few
CSAFPDRGYEQYF
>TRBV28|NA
CASSLGLAGLLSTDTQYF
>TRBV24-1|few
CATRSSGQGTTIRRYNEQFF
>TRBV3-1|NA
CASSQGAATYNEQFF
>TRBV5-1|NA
CASSQGHQGRGGANVLTF
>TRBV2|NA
CATQPRYRQGRTGELFF
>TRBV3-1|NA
CASSQDVLAGSNTGELFF
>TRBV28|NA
CASSPRQGRYEQYF
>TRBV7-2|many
CASSLAREETQYF
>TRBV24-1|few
CATSDPRDTNYGYTF
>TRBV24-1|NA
CATSIDSNYGYTF
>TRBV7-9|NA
CASSRTSNYEQYF
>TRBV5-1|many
CASSRGLAGEETQYF
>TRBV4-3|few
CASSQSLGYQETQYF
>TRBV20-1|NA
CSARDRQDRGNQPQHF